The 11 T cell receptor beta chains below come from one sample, sequenced in a study of cytomegalovirus exposure and HLA in healthy donors (TCRdb year 2017). Library creation used the immunoSEQ multiplex PCR assay. A mixture of 60 forward primers for TCR Vbeta segments and 13 reverse primers for TCR Jbeta segments was used in the multiplex PCR. TCRdb limited this immuneACCESS table to in-frame rearrangements with V and J called. A share of clones is missing; checked studies link under half to unresolved V genes, and the rest is unexplained. The sample contains 85,000 to 120,000 clones, around four fifths of them found a single time. The ten largest clones capture 2.5% to 3% of the sample. Material for sequencing was PBMCs. Receptor source: a man in his forties in good health and CMV-seronegative.

The chain couples TRBV9 to TRBJ2-1; 9 nucleotides match TRBD2. Germline values: CDR1 SGDLS, CDR2 YYNGEE. V was clipped by 0 bases and J by 4 bases; unmatched bases: 8. CDR3 length equals 17 residues. The CDR3 coding sequence is TGTGCCAGCAGCGTAGGTGGACGGGCGGGGGGGTACAATGAGCAGTTCTTC. It translates to CASSVGGRAGGYNEQFF.

The rearrangement joins TRBV7-2 to TRBJ2-5, with D possibly matching TRBD2 (7 bases). Germline V CDR1 and CDR2: SGHTA, FQGNSA. The ends were cut back, 1 base at V and 4 bases at J, with 10 bases in the middle. The CDR3 is made up of 14 amino acids. CDR3 DNA sequence: TGTGCCAGCAGCTTAGGCGCGGGGGCAGAGACCCAGTACTTC. This sequence encodes CASSLGAGAETQYF.

V usage is TRBV11-2 and J usage is TRBJ2-7; 7 bases line up with TRBD1. V shed 4 bases and J 5 bases; nucleotides not matched to a gene: 8. The CDR3 has 14 amino acids. The germline CDR1 and CDR2 sequences are SGHAT and FQNNGV. The CDR3 bases are TGTGCCAGCAGCTCGCCGACAGGGAACCACGAGCAGTACTTC. Its protein product is CASSSPTGNHEQYF.

The chain recombines TRBV5-1 with TRBJ1-2; D gene ambiguous. Between the trimmed V and J ends, which lost 3 bases and 3 bases, there was a span of 12 bases. Germline CDR1 SGHRS, CDR2 YFSETQ. The CDR3 runs 14 residues. This CDR3 is CASSSSPEDYGYTF. The CDR3 DNA follows: TGCGCCAGCAGCTCCTCCCCTGAGGACTATGGCTACACCTTC.

The chain couples TRBV13 to TRBJ1-6, with TRBD1 identical over 7 bases. The V gene end was trimmed by 5 bases and the J gene end by 10 bases; junction bases not matched to a gene: 11. CDR1 PRHDT and CDR2 FYEKMQ come from the germline V gene (reference sequence). The CDR3 sequence is 15 residues long. DNA of the CDR3: TGTGCCAGCAGCCCCAGTGACAGGGCAGAATCACCCCTCCACTTT. It translates to CASSPSDRAESPLHF.

The V and J genes are TRBV7-8 and TRBJ1-1; TRBD1 matches 7 bases. The V gene's germline CDR1 is SGHVS and CDR2 FQNEAQ. Losses at the gene ends were 4 bases for V and 5 bases for J; bases not matched to a gene: 13. The CDR3 contains 16 residues. The CDR3 nucleotides read TGTGCCAGCAGCTCGTGGGGAGAGGGGGCGGGGACTGAAGCTTTCTTT. Its translation is CASSSWGEGAGTEAFF.

Only one count was recorded for this clone. The rearrangement links TRBV19 to TRBJ1-2, with no clear D. V was clipped by 3 bases and J by 8 bases, with 13 bases between them. This CDR3 spans 13 amino acids. Germline values: CDR1 LNHDA, CDR2 SQIVND (reference sequence). The CDR3 protein is CASSIGNLGGYTF. As DNA, the CDR3 is TGTGCCAGTAGTATCGGGAACCTCGGGGGCTACACCTTC.

This clone was observed a single time. The chain employs TRBV4-3 and TRBJ2-3, with D perhaps TRBD2 (5 bases). The germline gives CDR1 LGHNA, CDR2 YSLEER. This CDR3 comprises 17 residues. V lost 0 bases and J lost 6, with 19 bases in between. The CDR3 region has the DNA TGCGCCAGCAGCCAAGATCCAGCGAGGGCCCCGGGGGATACGCAGTATTTT. Translation: CASSQDPARAPGDTQYF.

This sequence joins TRBV19 and TRBJ2-7; D gene uncertain. The germline gives CDR1 LNHDA, CDR2 SQIVND (reference sequence). The CDR3 length is 15 residues. Trimming stripped 5 bases from V and 0 bases from J, with 14 bases between. CDR3: CASSFTILPSYEQYF. DNA of the CDR3: TGTGCCAGTAGTTTTACCATACTACCCTCCTACGAGCAGTACTTC.

The V and J genes are TRBV19 and TRBJ1-2, with 9 bases lining up with TRBD1. The CDR3 has 14 residues. The ends lost 7 bases at V and 4 bases at J; junction bases unmatched: 7. Germline CDR1 LNHDA, CDR2 SQIVND (reference sequence). In DNA, the CDR3 is TGTGCCAGTACGTCAGGACAGGGGACCTATGGCTACACCTTC. Protein sequence: CASTSGQGTYGYTF.

The V gene is TRBV7-3, the J gene TRBJ2-1; maybe TRBD1 (6 bases). CDR1 and CDR2 (germline): SGHTA, FQGTGA. V was pared by 4 bases and J by 8 bases, with 9 bases between. The CDR3 spans 12 residues. The CDR3 sequence is CASSSNRDEQFF. CDR3 DNA sequence: TGTGCCAGCAGCTCGAACAGGGATGAGCAGTTCTTC.